This T cell receptor (beta chain) was obtained from a study of OX40 agonist ivuxolimab in advanced cancers. Study-wide results and caveats: The study found that CD8+ T cells averaged more expanded clones than CD4+. Antigen specificity was not determined for the expanded peripheral T cells.

V dropped 3 bases and J dropped 1 base, with 9 bases sitting between them. This CDR3 comprises 15 residues. Germline lookup yields CDR1 KGHSH and CDR2 LQKENI. The protocol was immunoSEQ multiplex PCR, while the TCRdb copy is restricted to in-frame clones and leaves out a portion. Altogether tens of thousands of clones are present, approximately 81% being singletons, with the ten largest covering 0.9% to 1.2%. This clone has a handful of counts. Its antigen is undetermined. The TCR was taken from an adult with an advanced solid tumor such as melanoma, head and neck, liver or kidney cancer. Source: CD4+ or CD8+ T cells sorted from blood, taken in a trial of the OX40 agonist ivuxolimab. The V and J genes are TRBV18 and TRBJ1-4, with D uncertain. The CDR3 region has the DNA TGTGCCAGCTCACCGGCGGTAGAAACTAATGAAAAACTGTTTTTT. As protein: CASSPAVETNEKLFF. Supplemented by reference TRBV18 and TRBJ1-4, the full variable domain reads NAGVMQNPRHLVRRRGQEARLRCSPMKGHSHVYWYRQLPEEGLKFMVYLQKENIIDESGMPKERFSAEFPKEGPSILRIQQVVRGDSAAYFCASSPAVETNEKLFFGSGTQLSVL.